Shown below are 30 T cell receptor beta chains from a single sample sequenced in a study of blood T cell repertoires in COVID-19. Sequencing was performed with immunoSEQ multiplex PCR; in TCRdb, only in-frame clones are kept and a portion is missing. The sample lists under 85,000 clones; 82% were seen once. The source material was peripheral blood. These TCRs come from a human donor in a cohort sampled during active COVID-19.

The chain combines TRBV11-2 with TRBJ1-1; D remains unclear. V was trimmed by 5 bases and J by 2 bases, leaving 12 bases between them. Germline CDR1 and CDR2: SGHAT and FQNNGV. The CDR3 consists of 14 residues. The CDR3 DNA is TGTGCCAGCAGCCTAAGTGTAGCAAACACTGAAGCTTTCTTT. This sequence encodes CASSLSVANTEAFF.

V usage is TRBV15 and J usage is TRBJ2-1; 8 bases match TRBD2. Germline V gene lookup returns CDR1 LNHNV and CDR2 YYDKDF (reference sequence). CDR3 size: 16 residues. Losses at the gene ends were 2 bases for V and 10 bases for J; bases not matched to a gene: 13. The CDR3 DNA reads as TGTGCCACCAGCAGAAAGCGGGGGCCTCCGATGGGAGAGCAGTTCTTC. It translates to CATSRKRGPPMGEQFF. Drawing the rest from reference TRBV15 and TRBJ2-1, the complete variable domain is DAMVIQNPRYQVTQFGKPVTLSCSQTLNHNVMYWYQQKSSQAPKLLFHYYDKDFNNEADTPDNFQSRRPNTSFCFLDIRSPGLGDTAMYLCATSRKRGPPMGEQFFGPGTRLTVL.

J is TRBJ1-2 and V is TRBV3-1 (or the pseudogene TRBV3-2), with 11 nucleotides matching TRBD1. The CDR3 is 23 residues long. After removal of 1 base from V and 3 bases from J, the junction contained 25 bases not matched to a gene. The V gene's germline CDR1 is LGHDT and CDR2 YNNKEL (reference sequence). The CDR3 is CASSQVSGSIISGQGAHYYGYTF. The CDR3 region has the DNA TGTGCCAGCAGCCAAGTGTCGGGTTCCATCATTTCCGGACAGGGGGCCCACTACTATGGCTACACCTTC.

The chain uses TRBV5-1 and TRBJ1-2, with 7 bases that match TRBD1. This CDR3 has 15 residues. Germline-derived CDR1 and CDR2 are SGHRS and YFSETQ. With V trimmed by 4 bases and J by 1 base, 7 bases remained unmatched. DNA for the CDR3: TGCGCCAGCAGCGAGGAGGGACAGTTTAACTATGGCTACACCTTC. Amino acid sequence: CASSEEGQFNYGYTF.

The chain uses TRBV6-5 and TRBJ2-7; maybe TRBD1 (7 bases). Trimming removed 5 bases at V and 0 bases at J, with 11 bases between. Germline V gives CDR1 MNHEY, CDR2 SVGAGI. The CDR3 is made up of 14 amino acids. The CDR3 is CASSRGTASYEQYF. In DNA form, the CDR3 reads TGTGCCAGCAGTCGGGGGACAGCCTCCTACGAGCAGTACTTC.

V gene TRBV9 combines with J gene TRBJ1-3; 9 nucleotides align to TRBD1. CDR1 is SGDLS and CDR2 is YYNGEE in the germline V gene. The CDR3 totals 17 residues. Trimming took 4 bases from V and 1 from J; bases not matched to a gene: 9. CDR3 nucleotides: TGTGCCAGCAGCACCATGGGACAGGGTACTTCTGGAAACACCATATATTTT. Amino acids: CASSTMGQGTSGNTIYF.

The V gene is TRBV7-2, the J gene TRBJ1-1, with D possibly matching TRBD1 (5 bases). The V gene lost 1 base and the J gene lost 7 bases, with 13 bases spanning the gap. This CDR3 contains 14 residues. Germline V gives CDR1 SGHTA, CDR2 FQGNSA. The CDR3 region is CASSLDTAGREAFF. In nucleotides, the CDR3 is TGTGCCAGCAGCTTAGACACCGCAGGGCGTGAAGCTTTCTTT.

The chain is built from TRBV19 and TRBJ1-6, with D tentatively TRBD1 (5 bases). The CDR3 has 15 residues. Trimming removed 5 bases at V and 10 bases at J, with 18 bases between. Germline V gives CDR1 LNHDA, CDR2 SQIVND (reference sequence). This chain's CDR3 is CASSVQGSWRSPLHF. For the CDR3, the DNA is TGTGCCAGTAGTGTTCAGGGCTCTTGGCGCTCACCCCTCCACTTT.

The CDR3 reads CASSETGANEKLFF. DNA of the CDR3: TGCGCCAGCAGCGAGACTGGGGCGAATGAAAAACTGTTTTTT. V gene TRBV5-1 combines with J gene TRBJ1-4; TRBD1 might be the D (5 bases). CDR3 size: 14 residues. CDR1 SGHRS and CDR2 YFSETQ come from the germline V gene. The V and J ends lost 4 bases and 5 bases respectively, with 12 bases between them.

This clone was recorded only once. The chain recombines TRBV4-2 with TRBJ2-7, with D possibly matching TRBD1 (5 bases). With 1 base removed from V and 2 bases from J, the gap between germline ends came to 6 bases. CDR3 length: 13 amino acids. Germline V gives CDR1 LGHNA, CDR2 YNFKEQ. The CDR3 sequence is CASSQGQPYEQYF. For the CDR3, the DNA is TGTGCCAGCAGCCAAGGACAGCCCTACGAGCAGTACTTC.

In nucleotides, the CDR3 is TGTGCCAGCAGCCAGGGGGGTTCGTACATTCAGTACTTC. Protein: CASSQGGSYIQYF. The V gene is TRBV14, the J gene TRBJ2-4, with D possibly being TRBD2 (6 bases). There are 13 residues in the CDR3. Germline CDR1 SGHDN, CDR2 FVKESK. Trimming removed 3 bases from V and 8 bases from J, with 11 bases in between.

V usage is TRBV2 and J usage is TRBJ2-7, with a weak D call TRBD2 (6 bases). Trimming removed 6 bases at V and 1 base at J, with 10 bases between. The CDR3 has 13 amino acids. From germline, CDR1 is SNHLY and CDR2 FYNNEI. The CDR3 coding sequence is TGTGCCAGCAGGGGGACTTTTTCCTACGAGCAGTACTTC. Its translation: CASRGTFSYEQYF. Full variable domain (outside the CDR3, taken from reference TRBV2 and TRBJ2-7): EPEVTQTPSHQVTQMGQEVILRCVPISNHLYFYWYRQILGQKVEFLVSFYNNEISEKSEIFDDQFSVERPDGSNFTLKIRSTKLEDSAMYFCASRGTFSYEQYFGPGTRLTVT.

This clone was detected only a few times. The gene calls are TRBV7-2 and TRBJ2-7, with TRBD2 as a possible D gene (6 bases). There are 14 residues in the CDR3. In germline, CDR1 is SGHTA, CDR2 FQGNSA. V was shortened by 1 base and J by 4 bases, with 11 bases between the two germline ends. Written as DNA, the CDR3 is TGTGCCAGCAGCTTAGGGCGGCGGGAATACGAGCAGTACTTC. Protein: CASSLGRREYEQYF.

The J gene is TRBJ2-1, the V gene TRBV6-5; D gene ambiguous. Looked up from germline, CDR1 is MNHEY and CDR2 is SVGAGI. The CDR3 is made up of 13 amino acids. With 5 bases removed from V and 5 bases from J, the gap between germline ends came to 10 bases. The CDR3 loop is CASSTYRDNEQFF. The DNA for the CDR3 is TGTGCCAGCAGTACATATCGTGACAATGAGCAGTTCTTC.

This chain uses TRBV13 with TRBJ1-1; D might be TRBD1 (6 bases). Germline-derived CDR1 and CDR2 are PRHDT and FYEKMQ (reference sequence). The CDR3 loop spans 13 amino acids. The V end was cut by 1 base, the J end by 6 bases, with 9 bases between. For the CDR3, the DNA is TGTGCCAGCAGCTTAGAGGGGGACGCTGAAGCTTTCTTT. As protein: CASSLEGDAEAFF.

The genes are TRBV11-2 and TRBJ2-1; TRBD1 aligns across 7 bases. V was pared by 5 bases and J by 3 bases, with 7 bases of the junction left unmatched. Germline V gene data show CDR1 as SGHAT and CDR2 as FQNNGV. This CDR3 has 15 amino acids. The CDR3 DNA sequence: TGTGCCAGCAGCCTCACAGGGGACCTCTACAATGAGCAGTTCTTC. It encodes CASSLTGDLYNEQFF. Full variable domain (remainder filled in from reference TRBV11-2 and TRBJ2-1): EAGVAQSPRYKIIEKRQSVAFWCNPISGHATLYWYQQILGQGPKLLIQFQNNGVVDDSQLPKDRFSAERLKGVDSTLKIQPAKLEDSAVYLCASSLTGDLYNEQFFGPGTRLTVL.

The chain links TRBV5-5 to TRBJ2-5, with D possibly matching TRBD2 (6 bases). V gave up 0 bases and J gave up 5 bases, with 14 bases separating them. The germline V gene encodes CDR1 SGHKS and CDR2 YYEKEE (reference sequence). CDR3 length equals 15 residues. CDR3 sequence: CASSLGSRGTETQYF. CDR3 sequence (DNA): TGTGCCAGCAGCTTGGGGTCTCGGGGGACGGAGACCCAGTACTTC.

The count of this clone is one. The rearrangement links TRBV5-1 to TRBJ2-5; 10 bases agree with TRBD2. The CDR3 has 19 residues. Germline V gene sequence: CDR1 SGHRS, CDR2 YFSETQ. V gave up 2 bases and J gave up 3 bases; unmatched junction bases: 16. The CDR3 sequence: CASSFGASGGRDLEETQYF. DNA for the CDR3: TGCGCCAGCAGCTTTGGGGCTAGCGGGGGCCGAGACTTAGAAGAGACCCAGTACTTC.

The rearrangement links TRBV12-3 or TRBV12-4 to TRBJ1-1; tentatively, D is TRBD1 (5 bases). The CDR3 has 13 residues. The V and J ends lost 3 bases and 4 bases respectively, with 9 bases between them. CDR3 protein: CASSFAGRTEAFF. CDR3 coding DNA: TGTGCCAGCAGTTTTGCAGGGCGCACTGAAGCTTTCTTT.

The chain has TRBV27 and TRBJ2-4; TRBD2 matches 8 bases. This CDR3 is 13 amino acids long. Unmatched junction bases numbered 2, after V lost 5 bases and J lost 5 bases. CDR1 is MNHEY, CDR2 SMNVEV, per germline (reference sequence). As DNA, the CDR3 is TGTGCCAGCAGTGAGCGGGGGCAAAACATTCAGTACTTC. Translating it yields CASSERGQNIQYF.

The V and J genes are TRBV18 and TRBJ2-7, with TRBD1 identical over 9 bases. Trimming removed 3 bases from V and 4 bases from J; junction bases left unmatched: 7. Germline values: CDR1 KGHSH, CDR2 LQKENI. The CDR3 consists of 15 residues. CDR3 sequence: CASSPRTGDSYEQYF. Written as DNA, the CDR3 is TGTGCCAGCTCACCTCGGACAGGGGACTCATACGAGCAGTACTTC.

The rearrangement uses TRBV5-1 and TRBJ2-3; D is undetermined. The germline V and J ends were trimmed by 0 bases and 6 bases, with 14 bases remaining between them. Germline CDR1 SGHRS, CDR2 YFSETQ. The CDR3 length is 15 residues. This CDR3 is CASSLAWATGDTQYF. In nucleotides, the CDR3 is TGCGCCAGCAGCTTGGCCTGGGCTACTGGGGATACGCAGTATTTT.

This chain connects TRBV23-1 to TRBJ1-5; D gene unclear. TRBV23-1 is known as an ORF, though its function is uncertain. This CDR3 comprises 16 residues. V lost 0 bases and J lost 0, with 9 bases in between. DNA of the CDR3: TGCGCCAGCAGTCAATCATCCGGGGATAGCAATCAGCCCCAGCATTTT. Translating gives CASSQSSGDSNQPQHF.

This chain's CDR3 is CASSPPQGALTEAFF. The CDR3 DNA reads as TGTGCCAGCTCACCACCGCAGGGGGCGTTGACTGAAGCTTTCTTT. J is TRBJ1-1 and V is TRBV18, with 8 bases matching TRBD1. CDR1 is KGHSH and CDR2 is LQKENI in the germline V gene. The CDR3 contains 15 residues. The V and J ends lost 0 bases and 5 bases, in that order; junction bases with no gene match: 5.

The chain is built from TRBV28 and TRBJ1-5; D not resolved. The CDR3 spans 14 residues. V lost 8 bases and J 9 bases, leaving 20 bases between the germline ends. The V gene's germline CDR1 is MDHEN and CDR2 SYDVKM. CDR3 DNA sequence: TGTGCCAGCCTCGGTGGTACCGCTAAGAGGCCCCAGCATTTT. Protein product: CASLGGTAKRPQHF.

This chain uses TRBV5-1 with TRBJ1-4, with unresolved D. The CDR3 loop spans 17 amino acids. The V and J ends lost 1 base and 2 bases respectively, with 15 bases between them. From germline, CDR1 is SGHRS and CDR2 YFSETQ. The CDR3 DNA reads TGCGCCAGCAGCTTGAACCCCCGGGTCCTCACTAATGAAAAACTGTTTTTT. Translated: CASSLNPRVLTNEKLFF.

The chain couples TRBV6-5 to TRBJ1-5; the match to TRBD1 covers 7 bases. The length of the CDR3 is 15 residues. Unmatched junction bases numbered 7, after V lost 5 bases and J lost 3 bases. Germline lookup yields CDR1 MNHEY and CDR2 SVGAGI. DNA for the CDR3: TGTGCCAGCAGTCCGCGGGACAGTCTCAATCAGCCCCAGCATTTT. This codes for CASSPRDSLNQPQHF.

The rearrangement uses TRBV6-2 or TRBV6-3 and TRBJ2-7, with TRBD1 matching over 7 bases. CDR1 is MNHEY, CDR2 SVGEGT, per germline. J lost 2 bases, V lost 2 bases, and 6 bases had no gene match. The CDR3 loop spans 15 amino acids. In DNA, the CDR3 is TGTGCCAGCAGTTACCGCGACAGGGAGACCTACGAGCAGTACTTC. Protein product: CASSYRDRETYEQYF.

CDR3 sequence: CASSLASGGELFF. The CDR3 region has the DNA TGCGCCAGCAGCTTGGCATCAGGCGGGGAGCTGTTTTTT. The chain employs TRBV5-1 and TRBJ2-2, with D unresolved. Germline V lookup: CDR1 SGHRS, CDR2 YFSETQ. The length of the CDR3 is 13 residues. V was shortened by 0 bases and J by 7 bases, with 7 bases between the two germline ends.

The V gene is TRBV11-2, the J gene TRBJ1-4, with a possible D match to TRBD1 (5 bases). The germline V gene encodes CDR1 SGHAT and CDR2 FQNNGV. Trimming took off 3 bases at V and 3 bases at J, with 11 bases between the two ends. This CDR3 is built from 15 residues. The CDR3 DNA reads TGTGCCAGCAGCTTGGGGGGAAGCGCTAATGAAAAACTGTTTTTT. Its protein is CASSLGGSANEKLFF. The full variable domain, in which reference TRBV11-2 and TRBJ1-4 provide the parts outside the CDR3, is EAGVAQSPRYKIIEKRQSVAFWCNPISGHATLYWYQQILGQGPKLLIQFQNNGVVDDSQLPKDRFSAERLKGVDSTLKIQPAKLEDSAVYLCASSLGGSANEKLFFGSGTQLSVL.